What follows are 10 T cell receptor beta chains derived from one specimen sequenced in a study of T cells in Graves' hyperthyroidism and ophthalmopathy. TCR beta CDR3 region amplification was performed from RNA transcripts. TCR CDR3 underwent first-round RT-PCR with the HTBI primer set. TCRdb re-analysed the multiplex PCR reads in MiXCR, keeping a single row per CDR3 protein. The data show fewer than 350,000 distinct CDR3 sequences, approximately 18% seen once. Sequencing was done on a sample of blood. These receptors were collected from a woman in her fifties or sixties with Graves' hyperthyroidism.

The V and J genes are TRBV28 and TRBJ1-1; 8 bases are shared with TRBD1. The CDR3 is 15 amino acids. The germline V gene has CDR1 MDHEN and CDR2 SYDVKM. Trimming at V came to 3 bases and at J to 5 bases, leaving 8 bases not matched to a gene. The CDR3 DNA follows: TGTGCCAGCAGTTTGACAGGGGCCCAGGGGACTGAAGCTTTCTTT. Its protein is CASSLTGAQGTEAFF. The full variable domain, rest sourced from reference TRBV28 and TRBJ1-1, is DVKVTQSSRYLVKRTGEKVFLECVQDMDHENMFWYRQDPGLGLRLIYFSYDVKMKEKGDIPEGYSVSREKKERFSLILESASTNQTSMYLCASSLTGAQGTEAFFGQGTRLTVV.

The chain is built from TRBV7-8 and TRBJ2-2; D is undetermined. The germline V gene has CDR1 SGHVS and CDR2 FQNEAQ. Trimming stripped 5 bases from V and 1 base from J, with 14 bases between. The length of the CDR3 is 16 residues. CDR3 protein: CASSLSGLENTGELFF. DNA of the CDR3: TGTGCCAGCAGCCTATCCGGGTTGGAGAACACCGGGGAGCTGTTTTTT. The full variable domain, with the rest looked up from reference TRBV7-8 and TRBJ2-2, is GAGVSQSPRYKVAKRGQDVALRCDPISGHVSLFWYQQALGQGPEFLTYFQNEAQLDKSGLPSDRFFAERPEGSVSTLKIQRTQQEDSAVYLCASSLSGLENTGELFFGEGSRLTVL.

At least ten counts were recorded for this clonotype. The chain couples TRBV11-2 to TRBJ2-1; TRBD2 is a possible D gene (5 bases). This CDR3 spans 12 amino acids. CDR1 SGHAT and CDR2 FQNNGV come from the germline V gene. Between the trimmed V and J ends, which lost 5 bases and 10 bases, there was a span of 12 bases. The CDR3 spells CASSPDWEEQFF. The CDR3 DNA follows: TGTGCCAGCAGCCCGGATTGGGAGGAGCAGTTCTTC.

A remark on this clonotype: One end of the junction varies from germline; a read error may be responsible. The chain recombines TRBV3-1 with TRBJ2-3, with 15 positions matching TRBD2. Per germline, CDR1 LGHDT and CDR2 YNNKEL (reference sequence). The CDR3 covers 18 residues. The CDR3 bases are TGTGGCAGCAGCCAAGGGACTAGCGGGGGGCTCGCCACAGATACGCAGTATTTT. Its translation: CGSSQGTSGGLATDTQYF.

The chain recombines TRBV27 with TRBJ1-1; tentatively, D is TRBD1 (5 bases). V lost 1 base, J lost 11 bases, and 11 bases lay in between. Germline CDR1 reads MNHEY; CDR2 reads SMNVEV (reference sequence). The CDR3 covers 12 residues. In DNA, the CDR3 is TGTGCCAGCAGTTTATGGGGGGAGAAGGCTTTCTTT. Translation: CASSLWGEKAFF.

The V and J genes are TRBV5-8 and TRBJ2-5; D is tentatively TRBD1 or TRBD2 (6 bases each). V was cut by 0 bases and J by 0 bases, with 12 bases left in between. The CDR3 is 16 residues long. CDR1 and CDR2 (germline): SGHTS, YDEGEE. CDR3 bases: TGTGCCAGCAGCTTGGAACAGGGAGGAGACCAAGAGACCCAGTACTTC. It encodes CASSLEQGGDQETQYF.

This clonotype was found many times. CDR3 sequence: CSARTDMNTEAFF. CDR3 in DNA: TGCAGTGCTAGGACAGACATGAACACTGAAGCTTTCTTT. The chain carries TRBV20-1 and TRBJ1-1; a weak D match, TRBD1 (5 bases). Germline values: CDR1 DFQATT, CDR2 SNEGSKA (reference sequence). V was cut by 3 bases and J by 0 bases, with 8 bases left in between. The CDR3 runs 13 residues.

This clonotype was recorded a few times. The CDR3 loop is CASSTRHQESNQPQHF. DNA for the CDR3: TGTGCCAGCAGCACACGACACCAAGAAAGCAATCAGCCCCAGCATTTT. The chain joins TRBV4-2 to TRBJ1-5; no reliable D call. V gave up 5 bases and J gave up 1 base, with 15 bases separating them. Germline V lookup: CDR1 LGHNA, CDR2 YNFKEQ. The CDR3 extends over 16 amino acids.

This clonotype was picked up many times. CDR3 DNA sequence: TGTGCCAGCAGGGGACAGACGAACACTGAAGCTTTCTTT. This codes for CASRGQTNTEAFF. This chain joins TRBV12-3 or TRBV12-4 and TRBJ1-1, with 7 bases identical to TRBD1. This CDR3 contains 13 residues. The V gene end was trimmed by 6 bases and the J gene end by 1 base; junction bases not matched to a gene: 2.

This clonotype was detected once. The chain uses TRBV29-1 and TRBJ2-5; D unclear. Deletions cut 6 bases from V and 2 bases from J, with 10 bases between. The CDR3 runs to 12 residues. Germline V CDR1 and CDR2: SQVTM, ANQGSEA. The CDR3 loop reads CSVRRLQETQYF. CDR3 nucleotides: TGCAGCGTCCGACGGTTACAAGAGACCCAGTACTTC.